Below are 11 T cell receptor beta chains sequenced from a single sample in a study of tumor-infiltrating lymphocytes in localized non-small cell lung cancer. TCRdb keeps only in-frame clones here, not all; method: immunoSEQ multiplex PCR. The table shows about 16,000 clones, with roughly 72% occurring only once. The material sequenced was lung tumor tissue. The receptors were sampled from a human donor with non-small cell lung cancer.

The chain uses TRBV7-9 and TRBJ1-3; D is undetermined. CDR1 is SEHNR, CDR2 FQNEAQ, per germline (reference sequence). The CDR3 has 17 amino acids. V gave up 1 base and J gave up 0 bases, with 13 bases separating them. CDR3 in DNA: TGTGCCAGCAGCTTAGGTCCCCAGTTCTACTCTGGAAACACCATATATTTT. This translates into CASSLGPQFYSGNTIYF.

The V gene is TRBV15, the J gene TRBJ2-2; 9 bases match TRBD2. CDR3 length: 15 residues. V was pared by 0 bases and J by 4 bases, with 0 bases of the junction left unmatched. Germline CDR1 LNHNV, CDR2 YYDKDF (reference sequence). The CDR3 DNA is TGTGCCACCAGCAGAGAACTAGCGGGCACCGGGGAGCTGTTTTTT. It encodes CATSRELAGTGELFF.

The chain joins TRBV28 to TRBJ2-5; D not certain. Germline V gives CDR1 MDHEN, CDR2 SYDVKM. CDR3 length: 14 amino acids. Trimming pared 5 bases from V and 9 bases from J, leaving 19 bases between. Here the CDR3 DNA reads TGTGCCAGCAGTGACCAAGTTCACCCGCAGGCCCAGTACTTC. This sequence encodes CASSDQVHPQAQYF. The complete variable domain, with remaining parts taken from reference TRBV28 and TRBJ2-5, reads DVKVTQSSRYLVKRTGEKVFLECVQDMDHENMFWYRQDPGLGLRLIYFSYDVKMKEKGDIPEGYSVSREKKERFSLILESASTNQTSMYLCASSDQVHPQAQYFGPGTRLLVL.

The V and J genes are TRBV5-1 and TRBJ2-1, with 8 bases lining up with TRBD2. Losses at the gene ends were 4 bases for V and 4 bases for J; bases not matched to a gene: 10. The CDR3 is 16 residues long. Germline loops: CDR1 SGHRS, CDR2 YFSETQ. The DNA of the CDR3 is TGCGCCAGCAGCCCCAGACTAGCGCGGGGGTACAATGAGCAGTTCTTC. Protein: CASSPRLARGYNEQFF.

This clone has just one count. This chain connects TRBV11-2 to TRBJ1-1; 8 nucleotides agree with TRBD1. Per the germline V gene, CDR1 is SGHAT and CDR2 is FQNNGV. The CDR3 is made up of 16 amino acids. Trimming took 8 bases from V and 3 from J; bases not matched to a gene: 14. The CDR3 DNA reads as TGTGCCAGCCGGAATCCGACAGGGGCGTCGGACACTGAAGCTTTCTTT. Its protein is CASRNPTGASDTEAFF.

The gene calls are TRBV28 and TRBJ2-7; 10 nucleotides agree with TRBD2. Germline CDR1 and CDR2: MDHEN and SYDVKM. The CDR3 loop spans 14 amino acids. V trimming: 6 bases; J trimming: 5 bases; junction bases outside the gene matches: 7. This CDR3 is CASSRSGRDHEQYF. For the CDR3, the DNA is TGTGCCAGCAGCCGCAGCGGGAGGGACCACGAGCAGTACTTC. Together with reference TRBV28 and TRBJ2-7, the CDR3 gives the full variable domain: DVKVTQSSRYLVKRTGEKVFLECVQDMDHENMFWYRQDPGLGLRLIYFSYDVKMKEKGDIPEGYSVSREKKERFSLILESASTNQTSMYLCASSRSGRDHEQYFGPGTRLTVT.

V and J are TRBV19 and TRBJ1-3; D ambiguous. Germline loops: CDR1 LNHDA, CDR2 SQIVND (reference sequence). The germline V and J ends were trimmed by 8 bases and 0 bases, with 11 bases remaining between them. CDR3 size: 14 residues. The CDR3 reads CASGGGASGNTIYF. CDR3 sequence (DNA): TGTGCCAGTGGAGGTGGAGCCTCTGGAAACACCATATATTTT.

The gene calls are TRBV19 and TRBJ2-5; D is undetermined. V lost 2 bases and J lost 1, with 5 bases in between. Germline loops: CDR1 LNHDA, CDR2 SQIVND (reference sequence). The CDR3 runs to 13 residues. CDR3: CASSIIVQETQYF. CDR3 nucleotide sequence: TGTGCCAGTAGTATAATCGTCCAAGAGACCCAGTACTTC.

The chain uses TRBV13 and TRBJ1-2; D not certain. The ends were cut back, 0 bases at V and 3 bases at J, with 5 bases in the middle. This CDR3 contains 13 residues. The germline V gene encodes CDR1 PRHDT and CDR2 FYEKMQ (reference sequence). CDR3 protein: CASSLGVDYGYTF. As DNA, the CDR3 is TGTGCCAGCAGCTTAGGGGTGGACTATGGCTACACCTTC.

The CDR3 loop is CASSQSFGSGTGELFF. CDR3 nucleotide sequence: TGTGCCAGCAGCCAAAGTTTCGGGAGCGGGACCGGGGAGCTGTTTTTT. This chain connects TRBV28 to TRBJ2-2; TRBD2 is a possible D gene (6 bases). The CDR3 runs 16 residues. CDR1 and CDR2 from the germline V gene are MDHEN and SYDVKM. V was clipped by 6 bases and J by 5 bases, with 19 bases between them.

The chain couples TRBV10-3 to TRBJ2-7; 11 bases line up with TRBD1. Germline CDR1 is ENHRY and CDR2 is SYGVKD. This CDR3 comprises 14 residues. J gave up 2 bases and V 7 bases, and 4 bases lay outside the gene matches. The CDR3 is CAIKRGQGAYEQYF. The CDR3 DNA follows: TGTGCCATCAAAAGGGGACAGGGGGCCTACGAGCAGTACTTC.